Presented here are 5 T cell receptor beta chains from one specimen sequenced in a study of shared clonotypes between healthy human individuals. Produced via immunoSEQ multiplex PCR; TCRdb's table is partial and in-frame only. Here the sample spans some 530,000 clones, almost 80% being singletons. Sequencing used PBMCs. The receptors were sampled from a woman in her forties in good health. Some clones in this sample may be carry-over from other donors' samples.

The CDR3 spells CAGSVPGGYGYTF. The CDR3 nucleotides are TGTGCCGGTTCCGTGCCGGGGGGCTATGGCTACACCTTC. V gene TRBV19 combines with J gene TRBJ1-2; D is possibly TRBD1 (5 bases). This CDR3 contains 13 residues. From germline, CDR1 is LNHDA and CDR2 SQIVND (reference sequence). V gave up 11 bases and J gave up 4 bases, with 17 bases separating them.

The chain employs TRBV4-3 and TRBJ2-1; 8 nucleotides match TRBD2. CDR3 length equals 17 residues. Trimming cost V 0 bases and J 3 bases; bases outside gene matches: 7. Germline V gene sequence: CDR1 LGHNA, CDR2 YSLEER. CDR3 sequence reads: CASSQDLRAGGYNEQFF. DNA of the CDR3: TGCGCCAGCAGCCAAGATCTCAGGGCGGGAGGCTACAATGAGCAGTTCTTC.

The rearrangement joins TRBV4-3 to TRBJ2-2; D gene unclear. Trimming stripped 0 bases from V and 0 bases from J, with 14 bases between. Germline CDR1 reads LGHNA; CDR2 reads YSLEER. The CDR3 is 18 amino acids. The CDR3 DNA reads as TGCGCCAGCAGCCAAGAGTTTTTTTCGACTGCGAACACCGGGGAGCTGTTTTTT. Translating gives CASSQEFFSTANTGELFF.

V usage is TRBV9 and J usage is TRBJ2-5; tentative D call: TRBD1 (6 bases). The tail of the sequence fits TRBJ2-7 better, so the J call may be wrong. This CDR3 spans 15 amino acids. Germline V gene sequence: CDR1 SGDLS, CDR2 YYNGEE. The CDR3 DNA follows: TGTGCCAGCAGCGTACGGGCAGGGGTAACCTACGAGCAGTACTTC. Protein sequence: CASSVRAGVTYEQYF.

This chain connects TRBV11-2 to TRBJ2-7, with TRBD2 matching 15 bases. Germline assignment: CDR1 SGHAT and CDR2 FQNNGV. V lost 4 bases and J lost 4; bases outside the gene matches: 11. This CDR3 comprises 18 residues. This CDR3 reads CASSSRGLAGGGLYEQYF. CDR3 nucleotide sequence: TGTGCCAGCAGCTCACGGGGACTAGCGGGAGGCGGCCTATACGAGCAGTACTTC.